This T cell receptor (beta chain) was identified during a study of neurological immune-mediated disorders. Study-level results: CDR3 amino acid sequences of expanded clones were not shared across subjects, a result suggesting private repertoires in all groups.

This clonotype has a count of ten or more. What it binds is not known. The CDR3 extends over 13 amino acids. V lost 2 bases and J 5 bases, leaving 10 bases between the germline ends. Germline CDR1 reads SGHRS; CDR2 reads YFSETQ. The method for making cDNA was 5'RACE, and it used 10-nucleotide random UMIs. TCRdb analysed the 5' RACE reads with MiXCR anew, one entry per CDR3 protein. The table shows approximately 82,000 distinct CDR3 sequences, with 2% to 3% occurring only once. Sequencing input: PBMCs. The chain joins TRBV5-1 to TRBJ1-1; possibly TRBD1 for D (5 bases). This receptor was obtained from a woman aged 25 to 39 with multiple sclerosis. The CDR3 nucleotides read TGCGCCAGCAGCTTTTGGGGGGATACTGAAGCTTTCTTT. This codes for CASSFWGDTEAFF.